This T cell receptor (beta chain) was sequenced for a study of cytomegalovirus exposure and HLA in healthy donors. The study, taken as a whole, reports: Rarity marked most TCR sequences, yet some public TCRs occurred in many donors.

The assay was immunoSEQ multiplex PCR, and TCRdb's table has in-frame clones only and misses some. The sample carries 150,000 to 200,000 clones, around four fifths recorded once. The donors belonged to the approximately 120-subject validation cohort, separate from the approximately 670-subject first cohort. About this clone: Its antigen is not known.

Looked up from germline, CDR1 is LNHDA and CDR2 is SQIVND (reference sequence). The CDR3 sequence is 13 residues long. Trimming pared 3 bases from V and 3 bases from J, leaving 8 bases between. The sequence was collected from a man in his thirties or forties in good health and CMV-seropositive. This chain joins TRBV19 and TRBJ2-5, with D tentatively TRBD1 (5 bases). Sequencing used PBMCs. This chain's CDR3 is CASSIPREETQYF. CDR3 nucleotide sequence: TGTGCCAGTAGTATCCCCAGGGAAGAGACCCAGTACTTC.